This entry lists 24 T cell receptor beta chains sequenced from one sample in a study of PD-1 blockade in mismatch repair-deficient tumors. Data came from immunoSEQ multiplex PCR; TCRdb stores just in-frame clones and leaves some out. The sample lists roughly 38,000 clones; 80% to 85% were seen once. The material was PBMCs, obtained 38 to 40 weeks after starting pembrolizumab. The receptors were gathered from an adult with mismatch repair-deficient cancer.

The CDR3 region has the DNA TGTGCCAGCAACTTTAAACGGGGGAACACTGAAGCTTTCTTT. This gives the protein CASNFKRGNTEAFF. The chain joins TRBV6-5 to TRBJ1-1; no reliable D call. This CDR3 contains 14 residues. Germline V gives CDR1 MNHEY, CDR2 SVGAGI. V was trimmed by 7 bases and J by 1 base, leaving 13 bases between them.

The chain combines TRBV28 with TRBJ1-2; 7 positions match TRBD1. Germline V gives CDR1 MDHEN, CDR2 SYDVKM. The V gene end was trimmed by 7 bases and the J gene end by 7 bases; junction bases not matched to a gene: 9. CDR3 length equals 13 residues. The CDR3 DNA follows: TGTGCCAGCACTTTCCTGGGACAGCCTGGCTACACCTTC. Its translation is CASTFLGQPGYTF.

This clone was observed a few times. The V gene is TRBV6-1, the J gene TRBJ2-2, with 12 nucleotides matching TRBD2. Trimming at V came to 4 bases and at J to 3 bases, leaving 0 bases not matched to a gene. Germline CDR1 MNHNS, CDR2 SASEGT. There are 15 residues in the CDR3. The CDR3 spells CASSGLAGDTGELFF. The DNA of the CDR3 is TGTGCCAGCAGTGGACTAGCGGGAGACACCGGGGAGCTGTTTTTT.

The chain uses TRBV21-1 and TRBJ1-2; the table's TRBD1 call for D was not verified on the DNA. TRBV21-1 is a listed pseudogene. The CDR3 is 15 residues long. This chain's CDR3 is CASNQIRGLNYGYTF. CDR3 DNA sequence: TGTGCCAGCAACCAAATCAGGGGGCTCAACTATGGCTACACCTTC.

V is TRBV6-4 and J is TRBJ2-7; D might be TRBD2 (6 bases). Germline values: CDR1 MRHNA, CDR2 SNTAGT. Trimming stripped 4 bases from V and 6 bases from J, with 25 bases between. There are 17 residues in the CDR3. The CDR3 DNA sequence: TGTGCCAGCAGTGGTGGGGTTGAGCGACTAGTAAACGGCGAGCAGTACTTC. Its protein is CASSGGVERLVNGEQYF.

This chain connects TRBV27 to TRBJ1-1; the D is unclear. The ends were cut back, 2 bases at V and 1 base at J, with 8 bases in the middle. Germline V gene data show CDR1 as MNHEY and CDR2 as SMNVEV (reference sequence). The CDR3 contains 14 residues. The chain's CDR3 is CASSLEVANTEAFF. CDR3 bases: TGTGCCAGCAGTTTAGAGGTTGCGAACACTGAAGCTTTCTTT.

V usage is TRBV9 and J usage is TRBJ1-3; possible D gene TRBD1, 6 bases. CDR1 is SGDLS and CDR2 is YYNGEE in the germline V gene. Trimming shortened V by 6 bases and J by 8 bases, and 15 bases separated the two germline ends. The CDR3 covers 13 residues. CDR3 DNA sequence: TGTGCCAGCAAGAAGGGGGTTCGGGACACCATATATTTT. Translation gives CASKKGVRDTIYF.

The V call is TRBV30, the J call TRBJ2-2; 16 bases are a match to TRBD2. The CDR3 has 20 residues. Germline lookup yields CDR1 GTSNPN and CDR2 SVGIG (reference sequence). V gave up 3 bases and J gave up 3 bases; unmatched junction bases: 13. The CDR3 spells CAWRPGLAGGPTGYTGELFF. DNA for the CDR3: TGTGCCTGGAGACCGGGACTAGCGGGAGGGCCGACAGGGTACACCGGGGAGCTGTTTTTT.

The chain links TRBV7-2 to TRBJ2-5; D perhaps matches TRBD2 (5 bases). This CDR3 contains 13 residues. V lost 5 bases, J lost 5 bases, and 12 bases lay in between. Germline V gene data show CDR1 as SGHTA and CDR2 as FQGNSA. The CDR3 DNA follows: TGTGCCAGCAGCCCAGGACTGGGGGAGACCCAGTACTTC. Amino acid sequence: CASSPGLGETQYF.

J is TRBJ2-1 and V is TRBV6-1; 9 positions agree with TRBD2. Germline V gene lookup returns CDR1 MNHNS and CDR2 SASEGT. This CDR3 has 16 amino acids. After removal of 4 bases from V and 0 bases from J, the junction contained 4 bases not matched to a gene. CDR3 in amino acids: CASSGLAASSYNEQFF. The CDR3 nucleotides are TGTGCCAGCAGTGGACTAGCGGCGAGCTCCTACAATGAGCAGTTCTTC.

The gene calls are TRBV30 and TRBJ2-7, with D uncertain. Trimming stripped 3 bases from V and 4 bases from J, with 16 bases between. The CDR3 has 14 residues. CDR1 and CDR2 (germline): GTSNPN, SVGIG (reference sequence). The chain's CDR3 is CAWSLGGKSYEQYF. The CDR3 DNA sequence: TGTGCCTGGAGCCTAGGTGGAAAGTCGTACGAGCAGTACTTC.

V usage is TRBV19 and J usage is TRBJ1-5; D is uncertain. The V gene lost 3 bases and the J gene lost 0 bases, with 9 bases spanning the gap. The CDR3 covers 15 residues. The germline CDR1 and CDR2 sequences are LNHDA and SQIVND (reference sequence). This CDR3 reads CASSINGDSNQPQHF. CDR3 bases: TGTGCCAGTAGTATTAACGGGGATAGCAATCAGCCCCAGCATTTT.

The chain employs TRBV28 and TRBJ2-5; 7 bases map to TRBD1. The germline V gene has CDR1 MDHEN and CDR2 SYDVKM. With V trimmed by 3 bases and J by 9 bases, 4 bases remained unmatched. The CDR3 loop spans 12 amino acids. The CDR3 here is CASSFPDRAQYF. The DNA of the CDR3 is TGTGCCAGCAGTTTCCCAGACAGGGCCCAGTACTTC.

This chain links TRBV28 with TRBJ1-2; TRBD1 matches 9 bases. The CDR3 is 13 amino acids. Germline trimming cut 11 bases from V and 8 bases from J; bases unmatched to any gene: 12. Germline loops: CDR1 MDHEN, CDR2 SYDVKM. DNA for the CDR3: TGTGCCTCAACCGGGACAGGGCGTAGGGGCTACACCTTC. It encodes CASTGTGRRGYTF.

The rearrangement uses TRBV11-1 and TRBJ1-2, with D tentatively TRBD1 (6 bases). V lost 5 bases, J lost 6 bases, and 10 bases lay in between. Looked up from germline, CDR1 is SGHAT and CDR2 is FQDESV (reference sequence). The CDR3 loop spans 12 amino acids. This CDR3 reads CASSRRTDGYTF. In DNA, the CDR3 is TGTGCCAGCAGCCGCCGGACAGATGGCTACACCTTC.

This rearrangement joins TRBV2 to TRBJ2-1; no firm D call. The CDR3 is 12 residues long. Germline CDR1 reads SNHLY; CDR2 reads FYNNEI. The V end was cut by 8 bases, the J end by 4 bases, with 9 bases between. CDR3 bases: TGTGCCAGCTCCCCATCATACAATGAGCAGTTCTTC. Amino acids: CASSPSYNEQFF.

The chain links TRBV7-9 to TRBJ2-5; TRBD2 is a possible D gene (6 bases). The CDR3 spans 14 residues. Germline V gives CDR1 SEHNR, CDR2 FQNEAQ (reference sequence). V lost 5 bases and J 2 bases, leaving 12 bases between the germline ends. The CDR3 loop is CASSPPGGQETQYF. The CDR3 DNA sequence: TGTGCCAGCAGCCCCCCCGGGGGACAAGAGACCCAGTACTTC.

V is TRBV7-2 and J is TRBJ2-1, with 8 bases lining up with TRBD1. The CDR3 contains 13 residues. Per the germline V gene, CDR1 is SGHTA and CDR2 is FQGNSA. Trimming took 2 bases from V and 8 from J; bases not matched to a gene: 2. CDR3 loop: CASSLQGAHEQFF. As DNA, the CDR3 is TGTGCCAGCAGCTTACAGGGGGCCCATGAGCAGTTCTTC.

This chain joins TRBV5-1 and TRBJ2-7; 14 bases fit TRBD2. The CDR3 has 14 residues. J lost 5 bases, V lost 7 bases, and 5 bases had no gene match. Germline CDR1 is SGHRS and CDR2 is YFSETQ. This CDR3 reads CASAPGLAGDEQYF. The DNA for the CDR3 is TGCGCCAGCGCACCGGGACTAGCGGGAGACGAGCAGTACTTC.

The chain is built from TRBV25-1 and TRBJ2-1, with D perhaps matching TRBD2 (7 bases). V dropped 2 bases and J dropped 9 bases, with 20 bases sitting between them. CDR3 size: 16 residues. Germline CDR1 and CDR2: MGHDK and SYGVNS. CDR3: CASSEGGGGARGEQFF. CDR3 DNA: TGTGCCAGCAGTGAAGGAGGGGGGGGCGCGAGGGGTGAGCAGTTCTTC.

The V gene is TRBV5-1, the J gene TRBJ2-1, with 8 bases fitting TRBD2. Trimming took 7 bases from V and 6 from J; bases not matched to a gene: 12. The length of the CDR3 is 15 residues. CDR1 SGHRS and CDR2 YFSETQ come from the germline V gene. In DNA form, the CDR3 reads TGCGCCAGCGTGGCCGCAGCGGGAGTTCCCAATGAGCAGTTCTTC. Protein sequence: CASVAAAGVPNEQFF.

This clone was seen a few times. This sequence joins TRBV6-4 and TRBJ2-2; no reliable D call. The CDR3 sequence is 13 residues long. Trimming left V 3 bases short and J 7 bases short, with 9 bases between. The germline CDR1 and CDR2 sequences are MRHNA and SNTAGT. CDR3: CASSEGSIGELFF. The CDR3 nucleotides are TGTGCCAGCAGTGAGGGTAGCATCGGGGAGCTGTTTTTT.

The chain has TRBV25-1 and TRBJ2-1, with 7 bases aligning to TRBD2. This CDR3 is built from 13 residues. CDR1 is MGHDK, CDR2 SYGVNS, per germline. V gave up 6 bases and J gave up 10 bases; unmatched junction bases: 9. As DNA, the CDR3 is TGTGCCAGCAGCCCCCCGACTAGCCAGGAGCAGTTCTTC. Translation gives CASSPPTSQEQFF.

In its sample, this clone was seen a few times. The rearrangement uses TRBV30 and TRBJ1-1, with D maybe TRBD1 (5 bases). V dropped 6 bases and J dropped 8 bases, with 13 bases sitting between them. The CDR3 runs 11 residues. Germline V CDR1 and CDR2: GTSNPN, SVGIG (reference sequence). CDR3 nucleotide sequence: TGTGCCTGCAGGGTGGATTTGGAAGCTTTCTTT. It specifies CACRVDLEAFF.